A selection of T cell receptor beta chains follows, all from one sample in a study of identical twins. TCRdb ran MiXCR on the 5' RACE reads and lists one entry per CDR3 protein. Among about 530,000 distinct CDR3 sequences listed, about a fifth were seen once. The sample was also reused in another study, on yellow fever vaccine responses in identical twins.

Source material: CD4+ T cells sorted from blood. These receptors all come from a woman between 18 and 29 years old in good health. Each CDR3 is given with its conserved first and last residue. The order of the fields is D gene, V gene, clone size, CDR3 length, J gene, CDR3 protein, CDR3 DNA. The D gene is left open where the match is weak. Size is stated for part of the rows, as once, few or many counts, or as a class when the clone is expanded.

d_gene: -; v_gene: TRBV6-5; abundance: -; len: 13; j_gene: TRBJ2-7; CDR3aa: CASSNIRDSEQYF; CDR3nt: TGTGCCAGCAGTAACATCCGGGACTCCGAGCAGTACTTC
d_gene: -; v_gene: TRBV5-6; abundance: -; len: 15; j_gene: TRBJ1-6; CDR3aa: CASSLTSSYNSPLHF; CDR3nt: TGTGCCAGCAGCTTGACTAGCTCCTATAATTCACCCCTCCACTTT
d_gene: TRBD1; v_gene: TRBV28; abundance: -; len: 17; j_gene: TRBJ1-6; CDR3aa: CASSSIFPDRGRSPLHF; CDR3nt: TGTGCCAGCAGTTCAATATTTCCGGACAGGGGACGGTCACCCCTCCACTTT
d_gene: -; v_gene: TRBV25-1; abundance: -; len: 16; j_gene: TRBJ2-2; CDR3aa: CASQGTLTQNTGELFF; CDR3nt: TGTGCCAGCCAAGGAACTTTGACACAGAACACCGGGGAGCTGTTTTTT
d_gene: TRBD2; v_gene: TRBV7-2; abundance: few; len: 16; j_gene: TRBJ2-2; CDR3aa: CASSLVAGKNTGELFF; CDR3nt: TGTGCCAGCAGCTTGGTAGCGGGAAAGAACACCGGGGAGCTGTTTTTT
d_gene: -; v_gene: TRBV12-3/TRBV12-4; abundance: -; len: 16; j_gene: TRBJ2-3; CDR3aa: CASSLVGRGRTDTQYF; CDR3nt: TGTGCCAGCAGTTTAGTCGGGCGGGGGCGGACAGATACGCAGTATTTT
d_gene: -; v_gene: TRBV3-1; abundance: few; len: 15; j_gene: TRBJ2-1; CDR3aa: CASSQAAPGRNEQFF; CDR3nt: TGTGCCAGCAGCCAAGCGGCTCCAGGGCGGAATGAGCAGTTCTTC
d_gene: -; v_gene: TRBV15; abundance: -; len: 14; j_gene: TRBJ2-7; CDR3aa: CATSLDRITYEQYF; CDR3nt: TGTGCCACCAGCCTGGACCGTATCACCTACGAGCAGTACTTC
d_gene: -; v_gene: TRBV4-1; abundance: many; len: 14; j_gene: TRBJ2-2; CDR3aa: CASSQVVNTGELFF; CDR3nt: TGCGCCAGCAGCCAAGTCGTAAACACCGGGGAGCTGTTTTTT
d_gene: -; v_gene: TRBV10-3; abundance: -; len: 14; j_gene: TRBJ2-2; CDR3aa: CAISGLKNTGELFF; CDR3nt: TGTGCCATAAGTGGGTTGAAGAACACCGGGGAGCTGTTTTTT
d_gene: -; v_gene: TRBV6-1; abundance: -; len: 10; j_gene: TRBJ2-7; CDR3aa: CASSEYKQYF; CDR3nt: TGTGCCAGCAGTGAATACAAGCAGTACTTC
d_gene: -; v_gene: TRBV10-3; abundance: few; len: 12; j_gene: TRBJ2-7; CDR3aa: CAIGPDSYEQYF; CDR3nt: TGTGCCATTGGGCCGGACAGCTACGAGCAGTACTTC
d_gene: -; v_gene: TRBV18; abundance: few; len: 14; j_gene: TRBJ1-1; CDR3aa: CASSPQQENTEAFF; CDR3nt: TGTGCCAGCTCACCACAACAGGAGAACACTGAAGCTTTCTTT
d_gene: -; v_gene: TRBV20-1; abundance: -; len: 14; j_gene: TRBJ2-5; CDR3aa: CSATPPEDEETQYF; CDR3nt: TGCAGTGCAACCCCCCCGGAGGACGAAGAGACCCAGTACTTC
d_gene: -; v_gene: TRBV20-1; abundance: -; len: 13; j_gene: TRBJ2-7; CDR3aa: CSARGWVSGEQYF; CDR3nt: TGCAGTGCTAGGGGTTGGGTAAGTGGCGAGCAGTACTTC
d_gene: TRBD1; v_gene: TRBV25-1; abundance: -; len: 14; j_gene: TRBJ2-3; CDR3aa: CASSGTGLSDTQYF; CDR3nt: TGTGCCAGCAGCGGGACAGGACTCTCTGATACGCAGTATTTT
d_gene: -; v_gene: TRBV28; abundance: few; len: 15; j_gene: TRBJ2-7; CDR3aa: CASSSPGLDTYEQYF; CDR3nt: TGTGCCAGCAGTTCCCCGGGACTCGACACCTACGAGCAGTACTTC
d_gene: TRBD2; v_gene: TRBV6-1; abundance: -; len: 16; j_gene: TRBJ2-1; CDR3aa: CASSAPSGRALGEQFF; CDR3nt: TGTGCCAGCAGTGCCCCTAGCGGGAGGGCCCTCGGTGAGCAGTTCTTC
d_gene: TRBD2; v_gene: TRBV20-1; abundance: -; len: 14; j_gene: TRBJ2-4; CDR3aa: CSAQEGRGPNIQYF; CDR3nt: TGCAGTGCCCAGGAGGGGAGGGGACCAAACATTCAGTACTTC
d_gene: -; v_gene: TRBV27; abundance: -; len: 13; j_gene: TRBJ2-3; CDR3aa: CASSLSLAGTQYF; CDR3nt: TGTGCCAGCAGTTTATCGCTGGCAGGTACGCAGTATTTT
d_gene: -; v_gene: TRBV4-1; abundance: -; len: 17; j_gene: TRBJ1-2; CDR3aa: CASSQAEGRGWGYGYTF; CDR3nt: TGCGCCAGCAGCCAAGCCGAGGGGAGGGGTTGGGGCTATGGCTACACCTTC
d_gene: TRBD2; v_gene: TRBV3-1; abundance: -; len: 17; j_gene: TRBJ2-1; CDR3aa: CASSPARLAGGDNEQFF; CDR3nt: TGTGCCAGCAGCCCGGCCCGACTAGCGGGGGGTGACAATGAGCAGTTCTTC